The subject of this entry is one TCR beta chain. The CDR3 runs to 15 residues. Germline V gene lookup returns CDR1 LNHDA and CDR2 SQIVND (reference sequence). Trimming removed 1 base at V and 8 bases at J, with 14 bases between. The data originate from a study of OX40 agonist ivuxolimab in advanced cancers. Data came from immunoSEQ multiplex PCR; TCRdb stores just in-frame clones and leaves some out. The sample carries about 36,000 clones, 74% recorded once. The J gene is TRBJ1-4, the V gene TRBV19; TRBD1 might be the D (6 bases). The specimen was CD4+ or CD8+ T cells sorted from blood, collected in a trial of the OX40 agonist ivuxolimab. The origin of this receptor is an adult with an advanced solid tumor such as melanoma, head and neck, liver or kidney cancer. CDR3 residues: CASSIASGAREKLFF. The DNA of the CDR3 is TGTGCCAGTAGTATAGCGTCGGGGGCCAGAGAAAAACTGTTTTTT.